The rows below give T cell receptor beta chains drawn from one sample of a study of shared clonotypes between healthy human individuals. Only in-frame clones appear in the TCRdb table, and some are missing; sequencing was by immunoSEQ multiplex PCR. The table has 2 million to 3 million clones, 93% seen once. The source material was naive CD4+ T cells from PBMCs. The receptors shown here come from a young man in good health. Some clones in this sample may be carry-over from other donors' samples. The CDR3 runs from the conserved cysteine through the conserved F or W. The D gene is left open where the match is weak. Only some rows state a clone size, as once, few, many or a class for expanded clones.

J | D | size | V | CDR3 | DNA
TRBJ2-7 | TRBD1 | NA | TRBV5-1 | CASSLFTGGHEQYF | TGCGCCAGCAGCTTGTTTACAGGGGGCCACGAGCAGTACTTC
TRBJ1-3 | TRBD1 | NA | TRBV9 | CASSVGHGDSSGNTIYF | TGTGCCAGCAGCGTAGGACACGGGGACAGCTCTGGAAACACCATATATTTT
TRBJ2-3 | NA | NA | TRBV7-9 | CASSLGIWYVTDTQYF | TGTGCCAGCAGCTTAGGTATATGGTACGTCACAGATACGCAGTATTTT
TRBJ2-1 | NA | once | TRBV7-6 | CASSFRGSYNEQFF | TGTGCCAGCAGCTTTAGAGGGTCCTACAATGAGCAGTTCTTC
TRBJ2-3 | TRBD1 | NA | TRBV27 | CASSLDRDRDTQYF | TGTGCCAGCAGTTTAGATCGGGACAGGGATACGCAGTATTTT
TRBJ2-5 | NA | NA | TRBV5-6 | CASSLRAGETQYF | TGTGCCAGCAGCTTGAGAGCGGGAGAGACCCAGTACTTC
TRBJ2-1 | TRBD2 | NA | TRBV27 | CASSLLAAFYNEQFF | TGTGCCAGCAGTTTACTAGCGGCCTTCTACAATGAGCAGTTCTTC
TRBJ1-1 | TRBD1 | NA | TRBV5-1 | CASSSRTGTEAFF | TGCGCCAGCAGCTCCCGGACAGGCACTGAAGCTTTCTTT
TRBJ1-5 | NA | NA | TRBV7-2 | CASSLVGGQPQHF | TGTGCCAGCAGCTTAGTTGGGGGTCAGCCCCAGCATTTT
TRBJ2-5 | NA | NA | TRBV2 | CASSSQTETQYF | TGTGCCAGCAGTTCCCAGACAGAGACCCAGTACTTC
TRBJ2-7 | TRBD2 | NA | TRBV7-9 | CASSLAGTRVEQYF | TGTGCCAGCAGCTTAGCCGGGACTAGAGTTGAGCAGTACTTC
TRBJ1-1 | NA | few | TRBV15 | CATTKLRNLDTEAFF | TGTGCCACCACCAAACTCAGGAACCTGGACACTGAAGCTTTCTTT
TRBJ1-2 | NA | NA | TRBV21-1 | CASSPLHRGSYTF | TGTGCCAGCAGCCCCCTTCATCGCGGTTCCTACACCTTC
TRBJ2-3 | NA | NA | TRBV11-3 | CASSFSRSTDTQYF | TGTGCCAGCAGCTTCTCCCGTAGCACAGATACGCAGTATTTT